These 22 T cell receptor beta chains were all obtained from the same sample, sequenced in a study of cytomegalovirus exposure and HLA in healthy donors (dated by TCRdb to the late 2010s). To prepare the library, the immunoSEQ multiplex PCR assay was applied. For the multiplex PCR, a mixture combining 60 forward primers for TCR Vbeta segments and 13 reverse primers for TCR Jbeta segments was used. TCRdb carries this immuneACCESS record with in-frame sequences only. Its versions omit some clonotypes, under half of them owing to an unresolved V gene in the studies checked, with the rest unexplained. This sample is represented by approximately 69,000 clones; around 70% of them were singletons. The top ten clonotypes cover about a fifth of the sample. What was sequenced was PBMCs. The source of these receptors is a woman aged 30 to 39 in good health and CMV-seropositive.

The gene calls are TRBV30 and TRBJ1-3, with D hard to call. This CDR3 contains 13 residues. Trimming left V 2 bases short and J 0 bases short, with 5 bases between. The V gene's germline CDR1 is GTSNPN and CDR2 SVGIG (reference sequence). CDR3 loop: CAWSRRSGNTIYF. The CDR3 nucleotides read TGTGCCTGGAGTCGTCGCTCTGGAAACACCATATATTTT.

The gene calls are TRBV29-1 and TRBJ2-3; D gene unclear. The germline V and J ends were trimmed by 2 bases and 2 bases, with 5 bases remaining between them. This CDR3 is 12 amino acids long. From germline, CDR1 is SQVTM and CDR2 ANQGSEA. This CDR3 is CSVEQNTDTQYF. CDR3 sequence (DNA): TGCAGCGTTGAACAGAACACAGATACGCAGTATTTT.

The genes are TRBV30 and TRBJ1-3; D unresolved. CDR1 GTSNPN and CDR2 SVGIG come from the germline V gene (reference sequence). The CDR3 spans 14 residues. Trimming shortened V by 2 bases and J by 0 bases, and 8 bases separated the two germline ends. The CDR3 protein is CAWSIRYSGNTIYF. Here the CDR3 DNA reads TGTGCCTGGAGTATTCGGTACTCTGGAAACACCATATATTTT.

V gene TRBV25-1 combines with J gene TRBJ2-1, with TRBD2 identical over 7 bases. Trimming at V came to 8 bases and at J to 9 bases, leaving 4 bases not matched to a gene. Germline CDR1 MGHDK, CDR2 SYGVNS. The CDR3 runs 11 residues. The CDR3, as DNA: TGTGCCAGCCGGAGGGAGGGTGAGCAGTTCTTC. This gives the protein CASRREGEQFF.

The chain recombines TRBV4-1 with TRBJ2-5; TRBD2 matches 11 bases. The V gene's germline CDR1 is MGHRA and CDR2 YSYEKL. With V trimmed by 3 bases and J by 1 base, 7 bases remained unmatched. There are 17 residues in the CDR3. The chain's CDR3 is CASSHDTSGSGQETQYF. CDR3 sequence (DNA): TGCGCCAGCAGCCACGATACTAGCGGGAGTGGCCAAGAGACCCAGTACTTC.

The chain carries TRBV25-1 and TRBJ2-3; no reliable D call. The CDR3 covers 15 residues. Germline assignment: CDR1 MGHDK and CDR2 SYGVNS. Trimming removed 6 bases from V and 0 bases from J, with 13 bases in between. CDR3 amino acids: CASRNGYSSTDTQYF. CDR3 DNA sequence: TGTGCCAGCAGAAACGGGTATTCTAGCACAGATACGCAGTATTTT.

The V and J genes are TRBV6-5 and TRBJ2-3; TRBD2 might be the D (5 bases). V was clipped by 7 bases and J by 6 bases, with 17 bases between them. The CDR3 is 14 amino acids. Germline V CDR1 and CDR2: MNHEY, SVGAGI. The CDR3 DNA follows: TGTGCCAGCAAGACGCTTGCGGGCGGGGATACGCAGTATTTT. It translates to CASKTLAGGDTQYF.

The rearrangement joins TRBV29-1 to TRBJ2-6; D gene ambiguous. The CDR3 has 14 residues. Trimming left V 5 bases short and J 2 bases short, with 10 bases between. Germline-derived CDR1 and CDR2 are SQVTM and ANQGSEA. The CDR3 sequence is CSVTDTAGANVLTF. CDR3 DNA sequence: TGCAGCGTTACCGATACGGCTGGGGCCAACGTCCTGACTTTC.

The J gene is TRBJ1-5, the V gene TRBV29-1; D call uncertain. The CDR3 totals 13 residues. Germline assignment: CDR1 SQVTM and CDR2 ANQGSEA. V was clipped by 4 bases and J by 3 bases, with 10 bases between them. CDR3 DNA: TGCAGCGTTGGGGTCAGGTCCAATCAGCCCCAGCATTTT. Residues: CSVGVRSNQPQHF.

The V and J genes are TRBV28 and TRBJ2-5; 12 nucleotides agree with TRBD1. There are 16 residues in the CDR3. The V gene end was trimmed by 8 bases and the J gene end by 4 bases; junction bases not matched to a gene: 11. Germline lookup yields CDR1 MDHEN and CDR2 SYDVKM. This CDR3 reads CASGHGGTGGRETQYF. The CDR3 bases are TGTGCCAGCGGACACGGTGGGACAGGGGGCAGAGAGACCCAGTACTTC.

The table lists this clone with a count of one. The chain has TRBV5-1 and TRBJ2-3; the D gene is possibly TRBD2 (6 bases). This CDR3 contains 14 residues. Trimming stripped 0 bases from V and 4 bases from J, with 9 bases between. From germline, CDR1 is SGHRS and CDR2 YFSETQ. CDR3 in amino acids: CASSLASEADTQYF. The CDR3 DNA follows: TGCGCCAGCAGCTTGGCTAGCGAGGCAGATACGCAGTATTTT.

There are a few counts of this clone. V gene TRBV6-4 combines with J gene TRBJ2-1, with TRBD2 identical over 9 bases. The length of the CDR3 is 16 residues. Germline CDR1 and CDR2: MRHNA and SNTAGT. J gave up 4 bases and V 0 bases, and 4 bases lay outside the gene matches. CDR3 in amino acids: CASSDSDSGSYNEQFF. The CDR3 region has the DNA TGTGCCAGCAGTGACTCCGATAGCGGGAGTTACAATGAGCAGTTCTTC.

CDR3 nucleotide sequence: TGCGCCAGCAGCCCCCTGGCAGGGGCGGGTGAGCAGTTCTTC. Amino acids: CASSPLAGAGEQFF. The V gene is TRBV4-1, the J gene TRBJ2-1, with D possibly being TRBD1 (6 bases). Germline loops: CDR1 MGHRA, CDR2 YSYEKL. The CDR3 is made up of 14 amino acids. The germline V and J ends were trimmed by 4 bases and 9 bases, with 16 bases remaining between them.

The chain uses TRBV9 and TRBJ2-1; D may be TRBD2 (5 bases). Germline-derived CDR1 and CDR2 are SGDLS and YYNGEE. Trimming left V 0 bases short and J 6 bases short, with 16 bases between. This CDR3 is built from 16 residues. This CDR3 is CASSVGFWEPGNEQFF. For the CDR3, the DNA is TGTGCCAGCAGCGTAGGTTTCTGGGAGCCAGGCAATGAGCAGTTCTTC.

V is TRBV4-3 and J is TRBJ1-4, with 7 bases that match TRBD1. V shed 2 bases, J shed 5 bases, and the junction held 5 bases outside the gene matches. Germline V gene data show CDR1 as LGHNA and CDR2 as YSLEER. This CDR3 comprises 15 residues. The CDR3 DNA follows: TGCGCCAGCAGCCAAACGGGACAGCGAAATGAAAAACTGTTTTTT. Amino acids: CASSQTGQRNEKLFF.

This chain links TRBV6-5 with TRBJ1-5; D gene unclear. Germline V gene data show CDR1 as MNHEY and CDR2 as SVGAGI. CDR3 length: 14 amino acids. V lost 5 bases and J lost 4, with 12 bases in between. The CDR3 DNA follows: TGTGCCAGCAGTCGATGGGCCGTAAATCAGCCCCAGCATTTT. Its translation: CASSRWAVNQPQHF.

The chain combines TRBV5-1 with TRBJ2-1, with 8 bases aligning to TRBD2. The CDR3 length is 14 residues. CDR1 and CDR2 from the germline V gene are SGHRS and YFSETQ. J gave up 7 bases and V 1 base, and 4 bases lay outside the gene matches. In DNA, the CDR3 is TGCGCCAGCAGCTTGCCCGTAGCGGGGAATGAGCAGTTCTTC. It yields the protein CASSLPVAGNEQFF.

Only a few counts were recorded for this clone. J is TRBJ1-4 and V is TRBV7-2, with D maybe TRBD1 (5 bases). The germline gives CDR1 SGHTA, CDR2 FQGNSA. Trimming took 0 bases from V and 5 from J, leaving 7 bases between them. The CDR3 runs to 14 residues. The CDR3 protein is CASSLARVNEKLFF. The CDR3, as DNA: TGTGCCAGCAGCTTAGCCAGGGTGAATGAAAAACTGTTTTTT.

CDR3 region: CASSLRQRETQYF. In nucleotides, the CDR3 is TGTGCCAGCAGTCTGAGACAGCGAGAGACCCAGTACTTC. The chain is built from TRBV7-2 and TRBJ2-5, with a tentative D call TRBD1 (5 bases). The CDR3 has 13 residues. Germline loops: CDR1 SGHTA, CDR2 FQGNSA. Trimming stripped 6 bases from V and 4 bases from J, with 12 bases between.

The chain combines TRBV6-6 with TRBJ1-1, with 7 positions matching TRBD1. The CDR3 contains 15 residues. The germline gives CDR1 MNHNY, CDR2 SVGAGI (reference sequence). V was pared by 0 bases and J by 4 bases, with 5 bases of the junction left unmatched. CDR3 protein: CASSYSGTEGTEAFF. Here the CDR3 DNA reads TGTGCCAGCAGTTACTCGGGGACAGAGGGCACTGAAGCTTTCTTT.

The chain has TRBV30 and TRBJ2-6, with TRBD1 identical over 7 bases. Per the germline V gene, CDR1 is GTSNPN and CDR2 is SVGIG (reference sequence). The CDR3 runs 16 residues. Losses at the gene ends were 8 bases for V and 0 bases for J; bases not matched to a gene: 10. DNA for the CDR3: TGTGCCATCGGACGGGACAGCTTCTCTGGGGCCAACGTCCTGACTTTC. It specifies CAIGRDSFSGANVLTF.

Only a few counts were recorded for this clone. The CDR3 reads CASTMGGGNQPQHF. CDR3 in DNA: TGTGCCAGCACCATGGGGGGGGGCAATCAGCCCCAGCATTTT. V is TRBV28 and J is TRBJ1-5; weak D call: TRBD1 (5 bases). The CDR3 is made up of 14 amino acids. Germline CDR1 reads MDHEN; CDR2 reads SYDVKM. Between the trimmed V and J ends, which lost 7 bases and 2 bases, there was a span of 12 bases.